This T cell receptor (beta chain) originates from a study of blood T cell repertoires in COVID-19. Study overall: Acute and convalescent COVID-19 samples came from the United States, Italy and Spain.

Profiling relied on immunoSEQ multiplex PCR, and the TCRdb table lists in-frame clones only, not all of them. The sample has a few hundred thousand clones, over 65% seen once. This clone was observed a single time. The CDR3 totals 13 residues. The germline V gene has CDR1 MNHEY and CDR2 SVGAGI. V was clipped by 6 bases and J by 5 bases, with 8 bases between them. This clonotype was sampled from a human donor with acute or convalescent COVID-19. The donor label of this sample is uncertain. The specimen was peripheral blood. The rearrangement links TRBV6-5 to TRBJ2-6, with unresolved D. CDR3 nucleotides: TGTGCCAGCAGCCCCCCTTGGGCCAACGTCCTGACTTTC. This translates into CASSPPWANVLTF.